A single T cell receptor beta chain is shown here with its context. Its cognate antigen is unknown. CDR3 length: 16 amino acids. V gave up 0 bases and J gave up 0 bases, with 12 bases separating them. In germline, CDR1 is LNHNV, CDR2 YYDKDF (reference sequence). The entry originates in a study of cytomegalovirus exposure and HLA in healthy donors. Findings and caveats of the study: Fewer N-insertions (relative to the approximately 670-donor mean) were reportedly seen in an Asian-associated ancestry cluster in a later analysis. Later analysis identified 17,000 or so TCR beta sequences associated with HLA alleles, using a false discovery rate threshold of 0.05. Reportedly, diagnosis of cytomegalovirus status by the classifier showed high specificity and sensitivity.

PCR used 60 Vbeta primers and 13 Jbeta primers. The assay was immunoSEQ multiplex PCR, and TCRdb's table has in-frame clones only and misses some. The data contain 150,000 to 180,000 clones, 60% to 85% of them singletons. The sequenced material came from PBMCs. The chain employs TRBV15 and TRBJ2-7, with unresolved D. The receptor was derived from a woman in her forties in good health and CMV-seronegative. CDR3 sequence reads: CATSRDKSTTSYEQYF. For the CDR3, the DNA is TGTGCCACCAGCAGAGATAAGTCTACCACCTCCTACGAGCAGTACTTC.